These T cell receptor beta chains were read from a single sample in a study of OX40 agonist ivuxolimab in advanced cancers. Libraries were prepared by immunoSEQ multiplex PCR; TCRdb keeps only in-frame clonotypes and omits some of them. Here the sample spans tens of thousands of clones, just over 85% being singletons. The material sequenced was CD4+ or CD8+ T cells sorted from blood, taken in a trial of the OX40 agonist ivuxolimab. The receptors originated from an adult with an advanced solid tumor such as melanoma, head and neck, liver or kidney cancer. Both conserved end residues are part of each CDR3. D genes are given only for firm matches. Part of the rows lack a size; the others show once, few, many or a class for expanded clones.

>TRBJ1-5|TRBV19|-|TRBD1|16
TGTGCCAGTAGTACCAACGACAGGGCGTGGGGTCAGCCCCAGCATTTT
CASSTNDRAWGQPQHF
>TRBJ1-2|TRBV29-1|-|TRBD1|13
TGCAGCGTTCCTTCGACCGGGACAGACGGCTACACCTTC
CSVPSTGTDGYTF
>TRBJ1-5|TRBV4-2|-|-|16
TGTGCCAGCAGCCAAAGGAATCTTTGGGGCAATCAGCCCCAGCATTTT
CASSQRNLWGNQPQHF
>TRBJ2-3|TRBV29-1|-|TRBD1|14
TGCAGCGTTCCCAGGGGGCGTGATACAGATACGCAGTATTTT
CSVPRGRDTDTQYF
>TRBJ2-1|TRBV7-3|-|-|16
TGTGCCAGCAGCTTAACTAGTCTCCTCGAGAACAATGAGCAGTTCTTC
CASSLTSLLENNEQFF
>TRBJ2-7|TRBV6-1|-|-|14
TGTGCCAGCAGCCCGGGGGGCGGAGGCTACGAGCAGTACTTC
CASSPGGGGYEQYF
>TRBJ2-1|TRBV5-8|-|TRBD2|18
TGTGCCAGCAGCTTGGCATCATTAGTACTAGCGGGCTACAATGAGCAGTTCTTC
CASSLASLVLAGYNEQFF
>TRBJ1-1|TRBV6-6|-|-|14
TGTGCCAGCAGTTACTCAGGAGGGAACACTGAAGCTTTCTTT
CASSYSGGNTEAFF
>TRBJ2-5|TRBV7-9|-|-|14
TGTGCCAGCAGCTTATCGGCGGTACAAGAGACCCAGTACTTC
CASSLSAVQETQYF
>TRBJ1-1|TRBV23-1|-|-|11
TGCGCCAGCAGTCCCGGCACTGAAGCTTTCTTT
CASSPGTEAFF
>TRBJ2-5|TRBV4-1|once|-|16
TGCGCCAGCAGCCAGCCAACCGGGGCTGGGGGAGAGACCCAGTACTTC
CASSQPTGAGGETQYF
>TRBJ1-2|TRBV11-2|-|-|14
TGTGCCAGCAGCTTAAATTCTCCGAACTATGGCTACACCTTC
CASSLNSPNYGYTF
>TRBJ2-7|TRBV4-1|-|TRBD2|18
TGCGCCAGCAGCCAAGATGAGGGGCTAGCGGGAGCTTCCTACGAGCAGTACTTC
CASSQDEGLAGASYEQYF
>TRBJ2-4|TRBV7-3|-|-|20
TGTGCCAGCAGCCTTACGTTCTTAAGGGCGCGGGGACTAGCCAAAAACATTCAGTACTTC
CASSLTFLRARGLAKNIQYF
>TRBJ2-7|TRBV5-1|once|TRBD2|16
TGCGCCAGCAGCCCGCTGGGACTAGCGGGAGGGAAGGAGCAGTACTTC
CASSPLGLAGGKEQYF
>TRBJ1-3|TRBV19|-|-|15
TGTGCCAGTACCCGGGGGTCTTTTCCTGGAAACACCATATATTTT
CASTRGSFPGNTIYF
>TRBJ1-2|TRBV9|-|TRBD1|15
TGTGCCAGCAGCCGTGACAGGGGATCCAACTATGGCTACACCTTC
CASSRDRGSNYGYTF
>TRBJ1-2|TRBV28|-|-|15
TGTGCCAGCAGTTTATTCGGCCAGGGGAACTATGGCTACACCTTC
CASSLFGQGNYGYTF
>TRBJ2-7|TRBV19|few|TRBD1|15
TGTGCCAGTAGAGGGGCGGGACAGGGAGCTTCCGAGCAGTACTTC
CASRGAGQGASEQYF
>TRBJ1-5|TRBV5-1|once|-|14
TGCGCCAGCAGCTTGGCGGGGGAGGATCAGCCCCAGCATTTT
CASSLAGEDQPQHF
>TRBJ1-2|TRBV5-1|-|-|14
TGCGCCAGCAGTGGAACAGGGATGGACTATGGCTACACCTTC
CASSGTGMDYGYTF
>TRBJ1-5|TRBV28|-|TRBD1|13
TGTGCCAGCAAGGACAGGGATTCAGTTCTCCGGCATTTT
CASKDRDSVLRHF
>TRBJ2-3|TRBV5-1|-|TRBD2|17
TGCGCCAGCAGCCTCGGGACTAGCGGGAGTATCTCAGATACGCAGTATTTT
CASSLGTSGSISDTQYF
>TRBJ1-2|TRBV28|-|TRBD1|15
TGTGCCAGCAGTCAGGACATACAGGGGTTCTATGGCTACACCTTC
CASSQDIQGFYGYTF
>TRBJ2-7|TRBV5-4|once|TRBD2|15
TGTGCCAGCAGCTTCCGACTAGCGGACTCCTACGAGCAGTACTTC
CASSFRLADSYEQYF
>TRBJ2-2|TRBV19|-|-|15
TGTGCCAGTAGTATGATAGGACCTAACACCGGGGAGCTGTTTTTT
CASSMIGPNTGELFF
>TRBJ2-3|TRBV28|-|-|15
TGTGCCAGCAGTTCTAAACAGGGTACTACAGATACGCAGTATTTT
CASSSKQGTTDTQYF
>TRBJ1-1|TRBV5-1|-|-|13
TGCGCCAGCAGCGCCGGGACAACCACTGAAGCTTTCTTT
CASSAGTTTEAFF
>TRBJ2-2|TRBV19|-|TRBD1|14
TGTGCCAGTAGCACCAGACAGGGCACCGGGGAGCTGTTTTTT
CASSTRQGTGELFF
>TRBJ1-2|TRBV4-1|-|-|13
TGCGCCAGCTCAGAGACAACTAACTATGGCTACACCTTC
CASSETTNYGYTF
>TRBJ2-3|TRBV19|-|-|13
TGTGCCAGTAGGCCAGGGGTCGACGATACGCAGTATTTT
CASRPGVDDTQYF
>TRBJ2-2|TRBV19|-|TRBD2|15
TGTGCCAGTAGTCTGATAGCGGGAGACACCGGGGAGCTGTTTTTT
CASSLIAGDTGELFF
>TRBJ1-1|TRBV28|-|-|15
TGTGCCAGCATTTCTGGCGGGTCCATGAACACTGAAGCTTTCTTT
CASISGGSMNTEAFF
>TRBJ2-7|TRBV28|once|-|14
TGTGCCAGCATGAGTTCGCCAGCCTCCTACGAGCAGTACTTC
CASMSSPASYEQYF
>TRBJ1-4|TRBV28|once|TRBD1|17
TGTGCCAGCAGTTTGCCACAAACAGGGGCCCCTAATGAAAAACTGTTTTTT
CASSLPQTGAPNEKLFF
>TRBJ2-3|TRBV29-1|-|-|11
TGCAGCGTTGTTCCCCTAGATACGCAGTATTTT
CSVVPLDTQYF
>TRBJ2-7|TRBV10-2|-|TRBD2|14
TGCGCCAGCAGGGCGGGAGGGAGCTCCTACGAGCAGTACTTC
CASRAGGSSYEQYF
>TRBJ2-1|TRBV5-1|-|-|15
TGCGCCAGCAGCTTGGCCGGTGCAGGGATTGGTGAGCAGTTCTTC
CASSLAGAGIGEQFF
>TRBJ2-2|TRBV5-1|-|TRBD1|15
TGCGCCAGCAGCCTGACAGGGGGGGACACCGGGGAGCTGTTTTTT
CASSLTGGDTGELFF
>TRBJ1-2|TRBV28|-|-|15
TGTGCCAGCAGTCAAGGACAGCCTCTAAACTATGGCTACACCTTC
CASSQGQPLNYGYTF